This entry lists 14 T cell receptor beta chains sequenced from one sample in a study of blood T cell repertoires in COVID-19. The protocol was immunoSEQ multiplex PCR, while the TCRdb copy is restricted to in-frame clones and leaves out a portion. The sample lists some 52,000 clones, roughly 90% occurring once. Sequenced: peripheral blood. The receptors were sampled from a human donor with active COVID-19. The donor label of this sample is uncertain.

The CDR3 DNA reads TGTGCCAGCAGCCGGGGGGTAGCGGATCAAGAGACCCAGTACTTC. This codes for CASSRGVADQETQYF. The rearrangement uses TRBV7-6 and TRBJ2-5; 7 bases align to TRBD2. The CDR3 has 15 amino acids. Germline CDR1 is SGHVS and CDR2 is FNYEAQ. Unmatched junction bases numbered 8, after V lost 5 bases and J lost 2 bases.

V and J are TRBV5-6 and TRBJ1-1; D gene unclear. The V and J ends lost 4 bases and 4 bases respectively, with 14 bases between them. This CDR3 comprises 14 residues. Germline V lookup: CDR1 SGHDT, CDR2 YYEEEE. The DNA of the CDR3 is TGTGCCAGCAGCCTATTGCCCCGTGGCACTGAAGCTTTCTTT. Its protein product is CASSLLPRGTEAFF.

The rearrangement uses TRBV5-1 and TRBJ1-1; TRBD1 matches 8 bases. V was clipped by 7 bases and J by 4 bases; unmatched bases: 6. This CDR3 comprises 13 residues. CDR1 is SGHRS and CDR2 is YFSETQ in the germline V gene. This CDR3 is CASGRTGLTEAFF. The CDR3 bases are TGCGCCAGCGGCCGGACAGGGCTCACTGAAGCTTTCTTT.

About this clone itself: A junction boundary mismatches the germline segment, possibly from a read error. The chain is built from TRBV7-2 and TRBJ1-2; TRBD1 might be the D (5 bases). This CDR3 spans 16 amino acids. Germline V lookup: CDR1 SGHTA, CDR2 FQGNSA. The CDR3 nucleotides are TGTGCCAGCAACTTAGCCGGGGGGTCCTCGAGAGATGGCTACACCTTC. Amino acids: CASNLAGGSSRDGYTF.

This clone was seen only a few times. The V call is TRBV2, the J call TRBJ1-1; tentative D call: TRBD1 (6 bases). This CDR3 has 14 amino acids. Trimming removed 5 bases at V and 5 bases at J, with 15 bases between. Germline V CDR1 and CDR2: SNHLY, FYNNEI. In DNA form, the CDR3 reads TGTGCCAGCAGTTACCAGGGGTTGGGGACTGAAGCTTTCTTT. Translated: CASSYQGLGTEAFF.

The chain joins TRBV11-2 to TRBJ2-5; TRBD2 aligns across 9 bases. The V segment lost 1 base and the J segment 4 bases; nucleotides outside the gene matches: 10. CDR1 is SGHAT and CDR2 is FQNNGV in the germline V gene. This CDR3 comprises 17 residues. Here the CDR3 DNA reads TGTGCCAGCAGCTTAGCGTATGCGGGGGGGCCTGGAGAGACCCAGTACTTC. Translated: CASSLAYAGGPGETQYF. Supplemented by reference TRBV11-2 and TRBJ2-5, the full variable domain reads EAGVAQSPRYKIIEKRQSVAFWCNPISGHATLYWYQQILGQGPKLLIQFQNNGVVDDSQLPKDRFSAERLKGVDSTLKIQPAKLEDSAVYLCASSLAYAGGPGETQYFGPGTRLLVL.

This clone appeared a single time. The CDR3 bases are TGTGCCATCAGTACAACGACTAGCGGTCGGGAGCTGTTTTTT. As protein: CAISTTTSGRELFF. The chain uses TRBV10-3 and TRBJ2-2, with 9 positions matching TRBD2. CDR1 ENHRY and CDR2 SYGVKD come from the germline V gene. Unmatched junction bases numbered 7, after V lost 5 bases and J lost 9 bases. The CDR3 covers 14 residues.

This chain joins TRBV19 and TRBJ1-5; D gene unclear. V was cut by 7 bases and J by 3 bases, with 22 bases left in between. In germline, CDR1 is LNHDA, CDR2 SQIVND (reference sequence). The CDR3 has 17 residues. This CDR3 reads CASTLTGRPGDNQPQHF. The CDR3 DNA sequence: TGTGCCAGTACCCTCACTGGCAGGCCCGGGGACAATCAGCCCCAGCATTTT.

The J gene is TRBJ2-2, the V gene TRBV27, with D maybe TRBD2 (5 bases). Trimming left V 6 bases short and J 1 base short, with 15 bases between. CDR3 length equals 16 residues. The germline CDR1 and CDR2 sequences are MNHEY and SMNVEV (reference sequence). The CDR3 spells CASSPMRVRNTGELFF. The CDR3 DNA reads as TGTGCCAGCAGCCCCATGAGGGTCCGGAACACCGGGGAGCTGTTTTTT.

This rearrangement joins TRBV7-2 to TRBJ2-7, with a weak D call TRBD1 (6 bases). Germline CDR1 SGHTA, CDR2 FQGNSA. This CDR3 has 16 residues. Trimming left V 5 bases short and J 2 bases short, with 19 bases between. CDR3 in amino acids: CASSQQGSGITYEQYF. The CDR3, as DNA: TGTGCCAGCAGCCAGCAGGGGTCTGGTATCACCTACGAGCAGTACTTC.

The chain has TRBV6-2 or TRBV6-3 and TRBJ1-1; possible D gene TRBD1, 5 bases. CDR3 length equals 13 residues. Trimming shortened V by 2 bases and J by 1 base, and 5 bases separated the two germline ends. CDR1 MNHEY and CDR2 SVGEGT come from the germline V gene. The CDR3: CASSYRGNTEAFF. For the CDR3, the DNA is TGTGCCAGCAGTTACAGGGGGAACACTGAAGCTTTCTTT.

The chain is built from TRBV11-2 and TRBJ1-3, with D unresolved. The CDR3 sequence is 13 residues long. V dropped 5 bases and J dropped 7 bases, with 12 bases sitting between them. Per the germline V gene, CDR1 is SGHAT and CDR2 is FQNNGV. The CDR3 region has the DNA TGTGCCAGCAGCCCGGGTGTTCAGAACACCATATATTTT. Translating it yields CASSPGVQNTIYF.

The chain uses TRBV6-5 and TRBJ1-1; tentatively, D is TRBD1 (5 bases). V was cut by 6 bases and J by 1 base, with 12 bases left in between. CDR1 is MNHEY and CDR2 is SVGAGI in the germline V gene. This CDR3 has 14 amino acids. CDR3 nucleotides: TGTGCCAGCAGCCATCCCCAGGGGAACACTGAAGCTTTCTTT. It encodes CASSHPQGNTEAFF.

This chain uses TRBV19 with TRBJ2-1, with 9 bases aligning to TRBD2. The CDR3 sequence is 16 residues long. Trimming removed 1 base from V and 7 bases from J; junction bases left unmatched: 8. Germline CDR1 and CDR2: LNHDA and SQIVND (reference sequence). As DNA, the CDR3 is TGTGCCAGTAGTATAGGGGTCGGCGGGGGGGCAAATGAGCAGTTCTTC. It specifies CASSIGVGGGANEQFF.